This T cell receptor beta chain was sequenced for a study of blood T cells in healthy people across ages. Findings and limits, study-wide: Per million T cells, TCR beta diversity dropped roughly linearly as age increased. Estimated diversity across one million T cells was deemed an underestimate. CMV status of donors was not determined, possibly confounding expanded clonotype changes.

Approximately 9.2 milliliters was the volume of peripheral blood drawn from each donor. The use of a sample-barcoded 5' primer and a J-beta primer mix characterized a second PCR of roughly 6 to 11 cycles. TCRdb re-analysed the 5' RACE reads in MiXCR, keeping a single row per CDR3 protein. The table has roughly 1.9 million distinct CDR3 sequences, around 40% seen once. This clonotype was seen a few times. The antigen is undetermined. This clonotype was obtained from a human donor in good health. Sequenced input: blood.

As DNA, the CDR3 is TGCAGCGTTGAACAGTACTATGGCTACACCTTC. It specifies CSVEQYYGYTF. The chain has TRBV29-1 and TRBJ1-2; no clear D. The V gene's germline CDR1 is SQVTM and CDR2 ANQGSEA. The CDR3 is 11 amino acids. Deletions cut 2 bases from V and 3 bases from J, with 4 bases between.